The 8 T cell receptor beta chains presented below share a single source sample, sequenced in a study of response to subunit inactivated influenza vaccine. TCRdb used MiXCR to reprocess the RT-PCR reads, holding one entry per CDR3 protein. Of roughly 570,000 distinct CDR3 sequences listed, 10% to 15% are singletons. The sequencing used PBMCs from blood, collected roughly 45 days after vaccination. The receptor set was obtained from a man aged 50 to 60 who received an inactivated influenza vaccine.

This clonotype was recorded a few times. V usage is TRBV20-1 and J usage is TRBJ2-7; perhaps TRBD2 as D (6 bases). CDR3 size: 12 residues. Germline V gene lookup returns CDR1 DFQATT and CDR2 SNEGSKA (reference sequence). V was shortened by 6 bases and J by 3 bases, with 12 bases between the two germline ends. The CDR3 protein is CSAPEEGYEQYF. In DNA, the CDR3 is TGCAGTGCCCCCGAGGAGGGCTACGAGCAGTACTTC.

Worth noting for this clonotype: A junction end diverges from the germline sequence, so it may reflect a read error. V and J are TRBV7-9 and TRBJ2-3, with D hard to call. CDR3 length: 12 residues. CDR1 is SEHNR and CDR2 is FQNEAQ in the germline V gene (reference sequence). The CDR3 region has the DNA TGTGCCAGCAGCTCGGACGGTGATAGGCAGTATTTT. Protein product: CASSSDGDRQYF.

The table lists this clonotype with many counts. V and J are TRBV4-3 and TRBJ2-3, with TRBD2 matching over 13 bases. Germline CDR1 and CDR2: LGHNA and YSLEER. The V and J ends lost 4 bases and 6 bases, in that order; junction bases with no gene match: 10. The length of the CDR3 is 17 residues. CDR3 sequence: CASSLQLAGGPRDTQYF. In DNA form, the CDR3 reads TGCGCCAGCAGCCTGCAACTAGCGGGAGGGCCCAGGGATACGCAGTATTTT.

This clonotype was seen at least ten times. J is TRBJ1-2 and V is TRBV6-2 or TRBV6-3; D is unresolved. Trimming stripped 8 bases from V and 1 base from J, with 8 bases between. The CDR3 is 12 residues long. Germline V gene sequence: CDR1 MNHEY, CDR2 SVGEGT. The CDR3 protein is CASADDNYGYTF. The CDR3 coding sequence is TGTGCCAGCGCGGACGATAACTATGGCTACACCTTC.

The chain combines TRBV6-2 or TRBV6-3 with TRBJ1-1; unclear D gene. CDR1 and CDR2 from the germline V gene are MNHEY and SVGEGT. The V end was cut by 2 bases, the J end by 4 bases, with 14 bases between. The CDR3 covers 15 residues. CDR3 residues: CASSYGGEWVTEAFF. The CDR3, as DNA: TGTGCCAGCAGTTACGGCGGGGAGTGGGTCACTGAAGCTTTCTTT.

The table lists this clonotype with many counts. The chain couples TRBV12-3 or TRBV12-4 to TRBJ1-6; 7 bases agree with TRBD1. The CDR3 covers 14 residues. With 4 bases clipped from V and 7 bases from J, the junction kept 4 bases outside the gene matches. CDR3 sequence (DNA): TGTGCCAGCAGTTCCGGGACAGAGAATTCACCCCTCCACTTT. This gives the protein CASSSGTENSPLHF.

The CDR3 loop reads CATRQAGEETQYF. The CDR3 nucleotides are TGTGCCACGCGACAAGCGGGAGAGGAGACCCAGTACTTC. This sequence joins TRBV10-3 and TRBJ2-5, with 8 positions matching TRBD2. The CDR3 length is 13 residues. Germline-derived CDR1 and CDR2 are ENHRY and SYGVKD. The V and J ends lost 10 bases and 5 bases, in that order; junction bases with no gene match: 9.

This clonotype was seen a handful of times. The rearrangement links TRBV4-1 to TRBJ1-2, with D hard to call. Between the trimmed V and J ends, which lost 1 base and 0 bases, there was a span of 15 bases. The CDR3 extends over 17 amino acids. The germline V gene encodes CDR1 MGHRA and CDR2 YSYEKL. CDR3 amino acids: CASSQVRSGEANYGYTF. The CDR3 bases are TGCGCCAGCAGCCAAGTAAGGTCAGGCGAAGCTAACTATGGCTACACCTTC.